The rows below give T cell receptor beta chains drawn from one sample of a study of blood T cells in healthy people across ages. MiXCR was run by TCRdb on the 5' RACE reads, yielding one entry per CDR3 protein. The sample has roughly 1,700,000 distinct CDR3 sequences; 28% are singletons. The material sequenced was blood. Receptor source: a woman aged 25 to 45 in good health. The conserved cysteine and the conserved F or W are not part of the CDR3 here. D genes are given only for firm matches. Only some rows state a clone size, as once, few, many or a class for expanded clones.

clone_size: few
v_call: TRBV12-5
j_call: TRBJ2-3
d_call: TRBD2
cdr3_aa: ASGLTREVLHTQY

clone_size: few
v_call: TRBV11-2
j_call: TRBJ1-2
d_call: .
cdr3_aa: ASSFSEAGYT

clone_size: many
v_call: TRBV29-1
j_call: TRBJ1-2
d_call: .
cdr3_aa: SVVSRYGYT

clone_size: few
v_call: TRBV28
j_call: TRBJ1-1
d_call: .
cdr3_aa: ASTIGGTNTEAF

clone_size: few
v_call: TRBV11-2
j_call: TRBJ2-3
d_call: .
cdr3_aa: ASSQQVPDTQY

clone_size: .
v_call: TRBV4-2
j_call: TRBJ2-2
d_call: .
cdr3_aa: ASSPGAPTPGELF

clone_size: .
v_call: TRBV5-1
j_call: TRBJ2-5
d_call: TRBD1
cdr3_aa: ASSRGQEDETQY

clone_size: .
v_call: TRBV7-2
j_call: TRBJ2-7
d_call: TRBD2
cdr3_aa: AGSSALVAGGLRHEQY

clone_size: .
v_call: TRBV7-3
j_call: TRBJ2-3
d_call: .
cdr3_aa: ASSSPPASFSDTQY

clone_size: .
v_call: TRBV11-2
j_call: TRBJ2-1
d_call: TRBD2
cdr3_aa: ASSSTLAGGPNEQF

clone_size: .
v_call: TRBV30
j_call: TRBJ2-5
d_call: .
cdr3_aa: AWNPPTAQETQY

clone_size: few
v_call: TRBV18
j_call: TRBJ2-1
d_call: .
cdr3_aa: ASSPQWGDEQF

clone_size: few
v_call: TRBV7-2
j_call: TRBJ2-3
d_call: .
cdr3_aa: ASSPLQGTDTQY

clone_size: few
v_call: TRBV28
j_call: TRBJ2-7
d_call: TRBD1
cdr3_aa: ASGRSGTGVYEQY

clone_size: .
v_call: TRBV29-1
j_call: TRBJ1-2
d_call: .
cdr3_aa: SVSGGSSNYGYT

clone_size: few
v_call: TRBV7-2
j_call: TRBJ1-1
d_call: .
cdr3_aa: ASSLVGTADTEAF

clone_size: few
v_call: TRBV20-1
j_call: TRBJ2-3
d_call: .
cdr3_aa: SAILDTQY